The text below deals with one T cell receptor (beta chain). The sample comes from a study of blood T cell repertoires in COVID-19. Germline values: CDR1 SGDLS, CDR2 YYNGEE. The CDR3 runs to 15 residues. Trimming removed 0 bases from V and 0 bases from J, with 7 bases in between. The protocol was immunoSEQ multiplex PCR, while the TCRdb copy is restricted to in-frame clones and leaves out a portion. Of 300,000 to 500,000 clones listed, roughly 88% were seen once; the top ten hold 2% to 2.5%. Sample: PBMCs or T cells enriched from blood (not recorded which). This clonotype was obtained from a woman aged 40-49 years with acute COVID-19. The chain links TRBV9 to TRBJ2-4; D not certain. In DNA, the CDR3 is TGTGCCAGCAGCGTAGGACATAAAGCCAAAAACATTCAGTACTTC. Its protein is CASSVGHKAKNIQYF.